The clone carrying this TCR beta chain has only one observation. Its target is not known. V was pared by 2 bases and J by 2 bases, with 8 bases of the junction left unmatched. The CDR3 is 16 amino acids. Germline loops: CDR1 SGHTA, CDR2 FQGNSA. This sample stems from a study of cytomegalovirus exposure and HLA in healthy donors. Study-level points and caveats: According to reports, the classifier identified cytomegalovirus status with high specificity and sensitivity.

Here immunoSEQ multiplex PCR was the method, and the copy in TCRdb shows in-frame clones only, minus some. The data contain over 150,000 clones, about 86% of them singletons. The V call is TRBV7-2, the J call TRBJ2-7, with 8 bases that match TRBD2. The receptor comes from a man aged 18 to 29 in good health and CMV-seropositive. The sample taken for sequencing was PBMCs. The CDR3 nucleotides are TGTGCCAGCAGCTTATCCTCTAGCGGGTTCACCTACGAGCAGTACTTC. The encoded protein is CASSLSSSGFTYEQYF.